The T cell receptor (beta chain) described here comes from a study of T cell responses to AZD1222 COVID-19 vaccine. The wider study: Timing groups of about 4 and about 12 weeks for second doses were pooled. General study findings and limits: Repertoire sampling occurred only after the peak T cell response. Spike-wide vaccine-associated CD4 TCRs dominated at 160-218 and 743-854. The donor cohort was predominantly white British with a female majority, and clonal diversity may have been underestimated.

Details on this clone: Its cognate antigen is unknown.

J lost 2 bases, V lost 3 bases, and 12 bases had no gene match. CDR1 and CDR2 from the germline V gene are SEHNR and FQNEAQ (reference sequence). CDR3 length: 18 residues. Sequencing was performed with immunoSEQ multiplex PCR; in TCRdb, only in-frame clones are kept and a portion is missing. In the table there are about 110,000 clones, less than 95% of which are singletons. The clonotype comes from an adult in good health. V and J are TRBV7-9 and TRBJ2-7; 11 bases line up with TRBD1. The source material was peripheral blood, sampled on day 0 of AZD1222 vaccination. This chain's CDR3 is CASSLAGTGGRGAYEQYF. The CDR3, as DNA: TGTGCCAGCAGCTTGGCCGGGACAGGGGGAAGAGGGGCCTACGAGCAGTACTTC.